The clone carrying this T cell receptor beta chain was detected only a few times. These data come from a study of blood T cells in healthy people across ages. Study details: Template switching retrieved approximately one barcoded beta molecule for each two T cells.

With a J-beta primer mix and a sample-barcoded 5' primer, a second PCR ran about 7 to 12 cycles. Every sample returned 2.5 million or more CDR3-containing paired-end reads. TCRdb re-called the 5' RACE reads through MiXCR, storing one row per CDR3 protein. The sample has under 1,000,000 distinct CDR3 sequences; about 47% are singletons. Each donor was a healthy Caucasian individual from Russia, aged about 6 to 100. Researchers collected approximately 9.9 milliliters of peripheral blood from every single donor. The sequenced sample consisted of blood. This sequence was found in a man older than 75 in good health.

The CDR3 sequence: CASSQEGTSGEQYF. The DNA of the CDR3 is TGCGCCAGCAGCCAAGAGGGGACTAGTGGCGAGCAGTACTTC. The rearrangement links TRBV4-3 to TRBJ2-7; 8 positions match TRBD2. Germline assignment: CDR1 LGHNA and CDR2 YSLEER. The CDR3 has 14 amino acids. V lost 0 bases and J lost 6; bases outside the gene matches: 4.